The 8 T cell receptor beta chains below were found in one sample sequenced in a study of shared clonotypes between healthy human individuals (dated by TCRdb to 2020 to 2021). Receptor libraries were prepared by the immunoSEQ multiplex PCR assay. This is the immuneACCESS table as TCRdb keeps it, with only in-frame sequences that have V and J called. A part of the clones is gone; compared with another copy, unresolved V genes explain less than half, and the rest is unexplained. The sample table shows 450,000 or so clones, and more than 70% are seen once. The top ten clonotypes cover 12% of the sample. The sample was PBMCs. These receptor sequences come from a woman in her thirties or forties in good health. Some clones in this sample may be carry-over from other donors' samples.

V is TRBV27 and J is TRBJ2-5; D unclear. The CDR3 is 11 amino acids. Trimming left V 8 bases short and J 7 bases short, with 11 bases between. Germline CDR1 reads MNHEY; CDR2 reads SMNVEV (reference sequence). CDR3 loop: CASQGLGTQYF. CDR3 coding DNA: TGTGCCAGCCAAGGATTAGGGACCCAGTACTTC.

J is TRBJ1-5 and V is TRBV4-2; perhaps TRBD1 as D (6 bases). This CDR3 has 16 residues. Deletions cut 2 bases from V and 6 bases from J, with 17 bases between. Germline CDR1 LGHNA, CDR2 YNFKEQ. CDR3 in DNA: TGTGCCAGCAGCCAACGCGAGAAGGGGGAGGGTCAGCCCCAGCATTTT. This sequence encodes CASSQREKGEGQPQHF.

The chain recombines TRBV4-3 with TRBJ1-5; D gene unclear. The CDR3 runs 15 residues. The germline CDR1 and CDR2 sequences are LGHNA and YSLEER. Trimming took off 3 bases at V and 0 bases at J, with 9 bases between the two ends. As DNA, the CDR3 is TGCGCCAGCAGCCATAACAGAAATAGCAATCAGCCCCAGCATTTT. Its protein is CASSHNRNSNQPQHF.

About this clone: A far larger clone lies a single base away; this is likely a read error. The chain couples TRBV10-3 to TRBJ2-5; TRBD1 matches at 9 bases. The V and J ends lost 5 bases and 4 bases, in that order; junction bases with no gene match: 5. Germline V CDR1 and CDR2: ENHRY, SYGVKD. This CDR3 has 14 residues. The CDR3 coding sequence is TGTGCCATCAGTCTGACAGGGGGAGGAGAGACCCAGTACTTC. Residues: CAISLTGGGETQYF.

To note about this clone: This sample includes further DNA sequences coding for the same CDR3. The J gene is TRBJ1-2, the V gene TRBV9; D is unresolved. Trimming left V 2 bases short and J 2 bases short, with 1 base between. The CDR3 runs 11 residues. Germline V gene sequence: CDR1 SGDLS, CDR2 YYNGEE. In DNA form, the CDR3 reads TGTGCCAGCAGCGTGAACTATGGCTACACCTTC. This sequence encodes CASSVNYGYTF.

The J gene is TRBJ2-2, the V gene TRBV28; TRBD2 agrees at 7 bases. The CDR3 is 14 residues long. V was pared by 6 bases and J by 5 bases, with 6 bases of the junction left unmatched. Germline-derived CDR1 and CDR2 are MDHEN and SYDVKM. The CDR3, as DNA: TGTGCCAGCAGCTGGGACTACAAAACCGGGGAGCTGTTTTTT. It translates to CASSWDYKTGELFF.

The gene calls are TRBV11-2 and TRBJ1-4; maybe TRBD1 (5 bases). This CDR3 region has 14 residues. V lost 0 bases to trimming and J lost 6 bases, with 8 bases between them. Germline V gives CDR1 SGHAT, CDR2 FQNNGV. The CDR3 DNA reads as TGTGCCAGCAGCTTAGACAGGGTACATGAAAAACTGTTTTTT. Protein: CASSLDRVHEKLFF. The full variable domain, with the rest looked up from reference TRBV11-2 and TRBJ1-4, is EAGVAQSPRYKIIEKRQSVAFWCNPISGHATLYWYQQILGQGPKLLIQFQNNGVVDDSQLPKDRFSAERLKGVDSTLKIQPAKLEDSAVYLCASSLDRVHEKLFFGSGTQLSVL.

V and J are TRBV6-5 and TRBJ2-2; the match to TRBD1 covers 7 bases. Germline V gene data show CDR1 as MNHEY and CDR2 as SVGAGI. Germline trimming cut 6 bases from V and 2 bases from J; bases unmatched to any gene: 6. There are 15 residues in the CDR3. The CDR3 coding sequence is TGTGCCAGCAGGAGACAGGGAAGTAACACCGGGGAGCTGTTTTTT. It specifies CASRRQGSNTGELFF.